This TCR beta chain was identified in a study of radiation and T cells in renal cell carcinoma. Time point given: baseline pretreatment blood. Indicated treatment: 15 Gy SBRT to primary tumor, nephrectomy 4 weeks later. The protocol was immunoSEQ multiplex PCR, while the TCRdb copy is restricted to in-frame clones and leaves out a portion. The sample contains 150,000 or so clones, about 87% of which appear only once. The ends were cut back, 6 bases at V and 3 bases at J, with 12 bases in the middle. The length of the CDR3 is 15 residues. Looked up from germline, CDR1 is SGHAT and CDR2 is FQDESV (reference sequence).

The chain has TRBV11-1 and TRBJ2-6, with D possibly being TRBD1 (6 bases). Sequencing was performed on blood, taken from a patient whose treatment included radiotherapy and nephrectomy. This clonotype was sampled from a woman in her 70s with renal cell carcinoma. DNA for the CDR3: TGTGCCAGCAGTCCAGGGGTGCTTGGGGCCAACGTCCTGACTTTC. Its translation is CASSPGVLGANVLTF.